This TCR beta chain comes out of a study of blood T cells in healthy people across ages. A sample-barcoded 5' primer and a J-beta primer mix were used in a second PCR of roughly 6 to 12 cycles. TCRdb independently ran MiXCR on the 5' RACE reads; one entry per CDR3 protein. The profile shows 800,000 to 1,300,000 distinct CDR3 sequences, approximately 25% of them singletons. With regard to this clonotype: Its matching antigen is unknown.

Study-level findings and limits: A strong correlation was seen between TCR beta diversity and naive T cell percentage. Naive CD4+ cells and diversity were both higher in long-lived donors than in aged donors.

V lost 3 bases to trimming and J lost 6 bases; unmatched junction nucleotides: 9. This CDR3 is built from 15 residues. Germline V gives CDR1 DFQATT, CDR2 SNEGSKA (reference sequence). These sequences were also reported in another study, on T cells of mothers and their children.

Sequenced input: blood. This clonotype was obtained from a girl aged 2 to 10 in good health. The rearrangement links TRBV20-1 to TRBJ2-2; the match to TRBD2 covers 8 bases. CDR3 sequence: CSARVTGGPAGELFF. DNA for the CDR3: TGCAGTGCTAGGGTAACGGGGGGGCCGGCCGGGGAGCTGTTTTTT.